This is a list of T cell receptor beta chains from one sample in a study of CD4 T cells in relation to SARS-CoV-2 and coronaviruses. This table comes from immunoSEQ multiplex PCR, and its TCRdb copy is limited to in-frame clones, with some not included. The sample consists of about 40,000 clones, approximately 86% of them appearing once. These receptors have no known antigen. The material sequenced was naive CD4+ T cells from PBMCs, cultured in vitro. Every receptor here comes from an adult with COVID-19. Each CDR3 is given with its conserved first and last residue. D genes are given only for firm matches. Clone size is not always given. Where it is, it says once, few, many or a class for expanded clones.

v_gene	d_gene	j_gene	len	abundance	CDR3nt	CDR3aa
TRBV24-1	TRBD1	TRBJ2-1	15	NA	TGTGCCACCAGTGATTGGGGACAGGATAACGATGAGCAGTTCTTC	CATSDWGQDNDEQFF
TRBV19	NA	TRBJ1-5	15	NA	TGTGCCAGTAGTATGGTCACTAATAGCAATCAGCCCCAGCATTTT	CASSMVTNSNQPQHF
TRBV5-4	NA	TRBJ2-1	12	NA	TGTGCCAGCAGCTTGAACGATAATGAGCAGTTCTTC	CASSLNDNEQFF
TRBV6-1	NA	TRBJ2-1	18	NA	TGTGCCAGCAGTGAAGATATTATGTGGGGACACGGGGTTGCTGAGCAGTTCTTC	CASSEDIMWGHGVAEQFF
TRBV15	NA	TRBJ2-7	14	NA	TGTGCCACCAGCAGAGATACGGATACCTACGAGCAGTACTTC	CATSRDTDTYEQYF
TRBV5-1	TRBD1	TRBJ2-7	14	NA	TGCGCCAGCAGCTTGGGGACAGGGGGCTACGAGCAGTACTTC	CASSLGTGGYEQYF
TRBV12-3/TRBV12-4	NA	TRBJ1-3	13	NA	TGTGCCAGCAGTTTAGGACGGGGAAACACCATATATTTT	CASSLGRGNTIYF
TRBV6-6	NA	TRBJ1-1	13	NA	TGTGCCAGCAGTTACTCGTTGGACACTGAAGCTTTCTTT	CASSYSLDTEAFF
TRBV27	TRBD1	TRBJ1-5	14	once	TGTGCCAGCAGTTCGACAGGGTCTAATCAGCCCCAGCATTTT	CASSSTGSNQPQHF
TRBV5-1	NA	TRBJ1-5	14	NA	TGCGCCAGCAGCGCCGACACTAGCAATCAGCCCCAGCATTTT	CASSADTSNQPQHF
TRBV11-2	NA	TRBJ1-4	14	NA	TGTGCCAGCAGCTTAGATTTGAACAGCGAAAAACTGTTTTTT	CASSLDLNSEKLFF
TRBV9	NA	TRBJ2-1	15	NA	TGTGCCAGCAACCCGAGCGCACAGGGCGGAAATGAGCAGTTCTTC	CASNPSAQGGNEQFF
TRBV4-2	TRBD1	TRBJ2-5	18	NA	TGTGCCAGCAGCCAAAAACGGATGACGGGACAGCCCCAAGAGACCCAGTACTTC	CASSQKRMTGQPQETQYF
TRBV5-1	NA	TRBJ2-3	16	NA	TGCGCCAGCAGCTTGGGACCGCGTTTATCCACAGATACGCAGTATTTT	CASSLGPRLSTDTQYF
TRBV11-3	TRBD2	TRBJ2-1	15	NA	TGTGCCAGCAGCCTGCGGGGACTAGCTGCCAATGAGCAGTTCTTC	CASSLRGLAANEQFF
TRBV9	NA	TRBJ1-2	13	NA	TGTGCCAGCAGCGTAACCCCCCGGGATGGCTACACCTTC	CASSVTPRDGYTF
TRBV5-6	TRBD1	TRBJ1-2	13	once	TGTGCCAGCAGCGTGCAGGGGGCTGGTGGCTACACCTTC	CASSVQGAGGYTF
TRBV10-1	TRBD2	TRBJ2-2	13	few	TGCGCCAGCAGCGGGAGGACGACCGGGGAGCTGTTTTTT	CASSGRTTGELFF
TRBV19	NA	TRBJ2-6	17	once	TGTGCCAGTACCCATCTTGGGTGGGGTTCTGGGGCCAACGTCCTGACTTTC	CASTHLGWGSGANVLTF
TRBV27	NA	TRBJ2-3	16	NA	TGTGCCAGCTCCCTTAGGGGGGAATTTGGCACAGATACGCAGTATTTT	CASSLRGEFGTDTQYF
TRBV6-6	TRBD1	TRBJ1-6	14	NA	TGTGCCAGCATCCCGGGACAGGGCGTCTCACCCCTCCACTTT	CASIPGQGVSPLHF
TRBV7-3	NA	TRBJ2-2	15	NA	TGTGCCAGCAGCTTACCAGGGTCGAACACCGGGGAGCTGTTTTTT	CASSLPGSNTGELFF
TRBV20-1	NA	TRBJ2-7	14	NA	TGCAGTGCCAGTACCGGGGCGAACTCCTACGAGCAGTACTTC	CSASTGANSYEQYF
TRBV4-1	NA	TRBJ2-1	13	once	TGCGCCAGCAGGGGAGTACGGGCCATTGAGCAGTTCTTC	CASRGVRAIEQFF
TRBV6-2/TRBV6-3	TRBD1	TRBJ2-2	15	few	TGTGCCAGCAGTAGGACAGGGGAGAACACCGGGGAGCTGTTTTTT	CASSRTGENTGELFF
TRBV9	TRBD1	TRBJ1-5	14	NA	TGTGCCAGCAGCGGAGGACAGGGGGCTCAGCCCCAGCATTTT	CASSGGQGAQPQHF
TRBV28	TRBD2	TRBJ2-2	15	NA	TGTGCCAGCACCCAAAGTAGCGGGACAAACGGGGAGCTGTTTTTT	CASTQSSGTNGELFF
TRBV7-9	NA	TRBJ2-7	15	NA	TGTGCCAGCAGCCCCCCCTTAGCGGAGGACTACGAGCAGTACTTC	CASSPPLAEDYEQYF
TRBV19	NA	TRBJ2-1	16	NA	TGTGCCAGCCGGCCGGGAACGAGTAAGGGCTACAATGAGCAGTTCTTC	CASRPGTSKGYNEQFF
TRBV12-3/TRBV12-4	NA	TRBJ1-2	12	NA	TGTGCCAGCAGTTCCTCGAACTATGGCTACACCTTC	CASSSSNYGYTF
TRBV5-1	TRBD1	TRBJ1-4	15	NA	TGCGCCAGCAGCCCGAGACAGGGTACTAATGAAAAACTGTTTTTT	CASSPRQGTNEKLFF
TRBV2	NA	TRBJ1-5	13	NA	TGTGCCAGCAGTAAAATGGGGGGCCAGCCCCAGCATTTT	CASSKMGGQPQHF
TRBV6-1	NA	TRBJ2-5	14	NA	TGTGCCAGCAGTGAAGGTGATAGCCGGGAGACCCAGTACTTC	CASSEGDSRETQYF
TRBV5-4	NA	TRBJ2-7	13	few	TGTGCCAGCAGCTTGTTTAGGGGCTACGAGCAGTACTTC	CASSLFRGYEQYF
TRBV7-3	NA	TRBJ1-2	15	NA	TGTGCCAGCAGCTTAAGGGGAGACGTTAACTATGGCTACACCTTC	CASSLRGDVNYGYTF
TRBV6-2/TRBV6-3	TRBD1	TRBJ1-5	14	NA	TGTGCCAGCAGTCGGACAGGGGGCGTTCAGCCCCAGCATTTT	CASSRTGGVQPQHF
TRBV30	NA	TRBJ2-5	13	NA	TGTGCCTGGAGTGTACGCCTACAAGAGACCCAGTACTTC	CAWSVRLQETQYF
TRBV9	TRBD2	TRBJ2-5	16	NA	TGTGCCAGCAGCGTATCGGCGGGAGTCGGCCAAGGGACCCAGTACTTC	CASSVSAGVGQGTQYF
TRBV5-1	TRBD2	TRBJ2-3	14	NA	TGCGCCAGCAGCTTTTCGGGAGGGACAGATACGCAGTATTTT	CASSFSGGTDTQYF
TRBV11-3	TRBD2	TRBJ2-2	14	NA	TGTGCCCAAGCTGAGCGGGAGGTCACCGGGGAGCTGTTTTTT	CAQAEREVTGELFF
TRBV18	NA	TRBJ2-1	15	NA	TGTGCCAGCTCACCCCAGGCAGGGCGTAGGGATGAGCAGTTCTTC	CASSPQAGRRDEQFF
TRBV15	NA	TRBJ1-1	14	NA	TGTGCCACCAGCAGAGGTGACAGTAACACTGAAGCTTTCTTT	CATSRGDSNTEAFF
TRBV6-5	NA	TRBJ1-1	14	NA	TGTGCCAGCAGTTACTCACGAGGAAACACTGAAGCTTTCTTT	CASSYSRGNTEAFF
TRBV6-2/TRBV6-3	NA	TRBJ2-1	14	NA	TGTGCCAGCAGTTACAGCAGCTCCTACAATGAGCAGTTCTTC	CASSYSSSYNEQFF
TRBV27	NA	TRBJ1-5	12	NA	TGTGCCAGCAGCGGGGGGAGGGGGCCCCAGCATTTT	CASSGGRGPQHF
TRBV27	TRBD1	TRBJ2-7	15	NA	TGTGCCAGCAGTTTACGGACAGGGATTGTCTACGAGCAGTACTTC	CASSLRTGIVYEQYF
TRBV2	TRBD2	TRBJ2-1	15	NA	TGTGCCAGCAGTAGACAGGGACTAGCGTCCAATGAGCAGTTCTTC	CASSRQGLASNEQFF
TRBV28	NA	TRBJ1-4	15	NA	TGTGCCAGCAGTCCACACAGGGTGAGAGATGAAAAACTGTTTTTT	CASSPHRVRDEKLFF